These 17 T cell receptor beta chains were sequenced from one sample in a study of control samples from healthy donors and cancer patients. Profiled with immunoSEQ multiplex PCR; TCRdb holds only in-frame clones, not every one. The sample carries about 160,000 clones, around 96% recorded once. The sequenced sample consisted of blood. The receptors here all came from a woman in her forties in good health.

The gene calls are TRBV27 and TRBJ1-1; tentatively, D is TRBD1 (6 bases). Trimming pared 5 bases from V and 1 base from J, leaving 14 bases between. CDR1 is MNHEY and CDR2 is SMNVEV in the germline V gene (reference sequence). The CDR3 sequence is 15 residues long. CDR3 protein: CASSGQGPPNTEAFF. The CDR3 region has the DNA TGTGCCAGCAGTGGTCAGGGGCCCCCGAACACTGAAGCTTTCTTT.

The chain joins TRBV15 to TRBJ1-2; D is undetermined. Trimming stripped 0 bases from V and 5 bases from J, with 10 bases between. In germline, CDR1 is LNHNV, CDR2 YYDKDF (reference sequence). The CDR3 runs 14 residues. The CDR3 nucleotides read TGTGCCACCAGCAGAGACCGGGTCGGGTATGGCTACACCTTC. Its translation: CATSRDRVGYGYTF.

The sample holds one count of this clone. The rearrangement uses TRBV12-5 and TRBJ2-7; possibly TRBD2 for D (5 bases). CDR1 and CDR2 (germline): LGHNT, FRNRAP. V was pared by 1 base and J by 1 base, with 11 bases between. CDR3 length equals 15 residues. The CDR3 region is CASGLASADSYEQYF. Here the CDR3 DNA reads TGTGCTAGTGGTTTGGCATCAGCGGATTCCTACGAGCAGTACTTC.

This sequence joins TRBV6-1 and TRBJ2-3, with 9 nucleotides matching TRBD2. CDR1 MNHNS and CDR2 SASEGT come from the germline V gene. The CDR3 is 17 amino acids. J was trimmed by 3 bases and V by 1 base; bases with no gene match: 8. The CDR3 loop is CASSEVGVAGDTDTQYF. The CDR3 nucleotides read TGTGCCAGCAGTGAAGTAGGGGTAGCGGGAGATACAGATACGCAGTATTTT.

The V gene is TRBV14, the J gene TRBJ1-4; unclear D gene. The CDR3 length is 12 residues. V shed 0 bases and J shed 9 bases, with 5 bases lying between them. From germline, CDR1 is SGHDN and CDR2 FVKESK. The CDR3 region is CASSQDRQKLFF. The CDR3 DNA reads TGTGCCAGCAGCCAAGACAGGCAAAAACTGTTTTTT.

In this sample, this clone turned up once. V gene TRBV12-5 combines with J gene TRBJ1-1; no firm D call. Germline V gene lookup returns CDR1 LGHNT and CDR2 FRNRAP. V dropped 1 base and J dropped 3 bases, with 9 bases sitting between them. This CDR3 comprises 14 residues. CDR3 amino acids: CASGLAYQDTEAFF. The CDR3 region has the DNA TGTGCTAGTGGTTTGGCGTATCAGGACACTGAAGCTTTCTTT.

The V call is TRBV15, the J call TRBJ2-3; 9 bases agree with TRBD2. With 5 bases clipped from V and 1 base from J, the junction kept 4 bases outside the gene matches. CDR1 is LNHNV, CDR2 YYDKDF, per germline (reference sequence). This CDR3 region has 15 residues. The CDR3 DNA sequence: TGTGCCACCAGCGCCCGGACTAGCGGCACAGATACGCAGTATTTT. Protein product: CATSARTSGTDTQYF.

The count of this clone is one. The chain links TRBV5-4 to TRBJ2-1; TRBD2 matches 13 bases. Losses at the gene ends were 0 bases for V and 4 bases for J; bases not matched to a gene: 4. From germline, CDR1 is SGHNT and CDR2 YYREEE (reference sequence). The CDR3 has 17 amino acids. CDR3: CASSLGGGLAGYNEQFF. The CDR3 region has the DNA TGTGCCAGCAGCTTGGGAGGGGGACTAGCGGGATACAATGAGCAGTTCTTC.

The rearrangement uses TRBV7-8 and TRBJ1-3, with D uncertain. With 5 bases removed from V and 0 bases from J, the gap between germline ends came to 20 bases. The CDR3 totals 18 residues. Germline-derived CDR1 and CDR2 are SGHVS and FQNEAQ. The CDR3 DNA is TGTGCCAGCAGCCTTGCCCCTACATGGAAGGGCTCTGGAAACACCATATATTTT. It codes for CASSLAPTWKGSGNTIYF.

V is TRBV6-5 and J is TRBJ1-1; 7 bases fit TRBD1. The length of the CDR3 is 15 residues. The germline gives CDR1 MNHEY, CDR2 SVGAGI. V shed 5 bases and J 2 bases; nucleotides not matched to a gene: 8. CDR3 region: CASSKTTGVNTEAFF. Here the CDR3 DNA reads TGTGCCAGCAGTAAGACCACAGGGGTAAACACTGAAGCTTTCTTT.

The chain links TRBV10-3 to TRBJ1-1; 7 nucleotides match TRBD1. The CDR3 contains 14 residues. J lost 4 bases, V lost 2 bases, and 4 bases had no gene match. CDR1 and CDR2 from the germline V gene are ENHRY and SYGVKD. Written as DNA, the CDR3 is TGTGCCATCAGTGAGGACAGGGTTGGCACTGAAGCTTTCTTT. As protein: CAISEDRVGTEAFF.

The chain is built from TRBV2 and TRBJ1-1; D is perhaps TRBD1 (5 bases). The V gene's germline CDR1 is SNHLY and CDR2 FYNNEI. This CDR3 comprises 13 residues. Deletions cut 9 bases from V and 1 base from J, with 12 bases between. CDR3 loop: CASSGQKNTEAFF. DNA for the CDR3: TGTGCCAGTTCGGGGCAGAAGAACACTGAAGCTTTCTTT.

The chain combines TRBV7-2 with TRBJ2-7, with D unclear. Germline CDR1 is SGHTA and CDR2 is FQGNSA. The CDR3 totals 13 residues. With 4 bases removed from V and 6 bases from J, the gap between germline ends came to 13 bases. The CDR3 loop reads CASSSPKGSEQYF. CDR3 DNA: TGTGCCAGCAGCTCCCCCAAGGGTTCCGAGCAGTACTTC.

The chain couples TRBV29-1 to TRBJ2-1; TRBD2 matches 7 bases. The CDR3 spans 13 residues. Trimming removed 4 bases from V and 6 bases from J; junction bases left unmatched: 6. CDR1 and CDR2 from the germline V gene are SQVTM and ANQGSEA. This CDR3 reads CSVGPGRGNEQFF. The CDR3 nucleotides are TGCAGCGTTGGGCCAGGGAGGGGCAATGAGCAGTTCTTC.

V is TRBV7-9 and J is TRBJ1-1; D unclear. The germline gives CDR1 SEHNR, CDR2 FQNEAQ (reference sequence). This CDR3 spans 14 amino acids. V shed 5 bases and J shed 1 base, with 11 bases lying between them. CDR3 amino acids: CASSHTNQNTEAFF. The CDR3 nucleotides read TGTGCCAGCAGCCACACCAACCAGAACACTGAAGCTTTCTTT.

This sequence joins TRBV9 and TRBJ2-3; TRBD2 aligns across 8 bases. Germline CDR1 and CDR2: SGDLS and YYNGEE. Germline trimming cut 0 bases from V and 5 bases from J; bases unmatched to any gene: 5. CDR3 length equals 15 residues. Written as DNA, the CDR3 is TGTGCCAGCAGCGTAGCCAGCGGGAGTGGAGATACGCAGTATTTT. The encoded protein is CASSVASGSGDTQYF.

V gene TRBV5-4 combines with J gene TRBJ1-2; 7 positions match TRBD1. Germline values: CDR1 SGHNT, CDR2 YYREEE (reference sequence). The CDR3 totals 15 residues. V gave up 0 bases and J gave up 3 bases; unmatched junction bases: 5. CDR3 loop: CASSLAGQGDYGYTF. The CDR3 bases are TGTGCCAGCAGCTTGGCCGGGCAGGGGGACTATGGCTACACCTTC.